This is a list of T cell receptor beta chains from one sample in a study of T cell repertoires in cytomegalovirus infection. TCRdb ran MiXCR on the reads and lists one entry per CDR3 protein. This table holds 740,000 or so distinct CDR3 sequences, 35% found once. Material for sequencing was PBMCs. The source of these receptors is a human donor in good health (CMV status not recorded). Some clones in this sample may be carry-over from other donors' samples. Both conserved end residues are part of each CDR3. Each record gives: J gene, V gene, CDR3 length, clone size, D gene, CDR3 protein, CDR3 DNA. A D gene is named only where the DNA matches it firmly. Rows may omit the clone size; those that give it use once, few, many or a size class.

J: TRBJ1-1; V: TRBV5-4; length: 12; size: few; D: -; CDR3: CASSRGGDGAFF; DNA: TGTGCCAGCAGCCGGGGGGGGGATGGGGCTTTCTTT
J: TRBJ1-3; V: TRBV10-3; length: 13; size: -; D: TRBD1; CDR3: CAIGTGKGNTIYF; DNA: TGTGCCATCGGGACAGGGAAAGGAAACACCATATATTTT
J: TRBJ2-7; V: TRBV7-3; length: 16; size: few; D: TRBD1; CDR3: CASSSPRRDRGSEQYF; DNA: TGTGCCAGCAGCTCCCCCAGGAGGGACAGGGGTAGCGAGCAGTACTTC
J: TRBJ1-5; V: TRBV20-1; length: 14; size: -; D: -; CDR3: CSAGGVREHQPQHF; DNA: TGCAGTGCCGGGGGGGTGCGGGAGCATCAGCCCCAGCATTTT
J: TRBJ1-1; V: TRBV7-2; length: 15; size: -; D: -; CDR3: CASSLLPGRDTEAFF; DNA: TGTGCCAGCAGCTTATTGCCGGGGAGGGACACTGAAGCTTTCTTT
J: TRBJ1-5; V: TRBV7-8; length: 14; size: many; D: -; CDR3: CASSFPGGNQPQHF; DNA: TGTGCCAGCAGCTTCCCGGGCGGCAATCAGCCCCAGCATTTT
J: TRBJ1-5; V: TRBV7-2; length: 15; size: -; D: -; CDR3: CASSLVAGGSQPQHF; DNA: TGTGCCAGCAGCTTAGTGGCAGGAGGGAGTCAGCCCCAGCATTTT
J: TRBJ1-3; V: TRBV28; length: 14; size: few; D: -; CDR3: CASSLQATGNTIYF; DNA: TGTGCCAGCAGTTTACAAGCTACTGGAAACACCATATATTTT
J: TRBJ2-1; V: TRBV12-3/TRBV12-4; length: 15; size: few; D: -; CDR3: CASSFREWAGNEQFF; DNA: TGTGCCAGCAGTTTCCGGGAGTGGGCGGGCAATGAGCAGTTCTTC
J: TRBJ1-3; V: TRBV19; length: 14; size: few; D: -; CDR3: CASSYGFSGNTIYF; DNA: TGTGCCAGTAGTTACGGGTTCTCTGGAAACACCATATATTTT
J: TRBJ1-2; V: TRBV7-8; length: 15; size: -; D: -; CDR3: CASSFYAAAIYGYTF; DNA: TGTGCCAGCAGCTTTTATGCGGCAGCCATCTATGGCTACACCTTC
J: TRBJ1-2; V: TRBV12-3/TRBV12-4; length: 13; size: many; D: -; CDR3: CASSFDSNYGYTF; DNA: TGTGCCAGCAGTTTCGACAGTAACTATGGCTACACCTTC
J: TRBJ1-2; V: TRBV7-8; length: 12; size: many; D: -; CDR3: CASSNLNYGYTF; DNA: TGTGCCAGCAGCAACCTTAACTATGGCTACACCTTC
J: TRBJ2-1; V: TRBV12-3/TRBV12-4; length: 15; size: few; D: TRBD2; CDR3: CASSEAGAGGGEQFF; DNA: TGTGCCAGCAGCGAAGCGGGAGCGGGGGGAGGTGAGCAGTTCTTC
J: TRBJ2-7; V: TRBV9; length: 16; size: few; D: TRBD1; CDR3: CASSVSPGQGFGEQYF; DNA: TGTGCCAGCAGCGTATCCCCAGGACAGGGGTTCGGTGAGCAGTACTTC
J: TRBJ1-2; V: TRBV7-8; length: 16; size: -; D: -; CDR3: CASRLYGVSGSYGYTF; DNA: TGTGCCAGCAGGCTCTACGGGGTTTCAGGGTCCTATGGCTACACCTTC
J: TRBJ1-2; V: TRBV2; length: 11; size: -; D: -; CDR3: CASSDRRGYTF; DNA: TGTGCCAGCAGTGACAGAAGAGGCTACACCTTC
J: TRBJ2-7; V: TRBV11-2; length: 16; size: -; D: TRBD1; CDR3: CASRLRDSQTSYEQYF; DNA: TGTGCCAGCAGGCTTCGGGACAGCCAAACCTCCTACGAGCAGTACTTC
J: TRBJ2-2; V: TRBV27; length: 13; size: -; D: -; CDR3: CASTQRRTGELFF; DNA: TGTGCCAGCACCCAGAGAAGGACCGGGGAGCTGTTTTTT
J: TRBJ2-3; V: TRBV10-3; length: 14; size: -; D: TRBD2; CDR3: CAISQRGYTDTQYF; DNA: TGTGCCATCAGTCAGCGGGGGTACACAGATACGCAGTATTTT
J: TRBJ2-2; V: TRBV20-1; length: 16; size: few; D: -; CDR3: CSASFSQVANTGELFF; DNA: TGCAGTGCTAGTTTCTCGCAGGTGGCGAACACCGGGGAGCTGTTTTTT
J: TRBJ2-1; V: TRBV5-6; length: 16; size: once; D: -; CDR3: CASSWESGTVYNEQFF; DNA: TGTGCCAGCAGCTGGGAATCGGGAACTGTCTACAATGAGCAGTTCTTC